The 20 T cell receptor beta chains below all came from one sample that was sequenced in a study of cytomegalovirus exposure and HLA in healthy donors. 13 Jbeta primers and 60 Vbeta primers were used for the PCR. TCRdb's copy holds only in-frame clones and misses some; the assay was immunoSEQ multiplex PCR. The sample contains approximately 170,000 clones, around 78% of which appear only once. Sequencing was carried out using PBMCs. The receptors come from a woman between 40 and 55 years old in good health and CMV-seronegative.

Notes on this clone: The junction departs from the called germline gene at one end, perhaps through a read error. In DNA, the CDR3 is TGCTGCGTTGACGGACAGGGGGTCGGTGAGGAAGCTTTCTTT. Protein product: CCVDGQGVGEEAFF. The rearrangement links TRBV29-1 to TRBJ1-1; TRBD1 aligns across 10 bases. This CDR3 has 14 amino acids. Per the germline V gene, CDR1 is SQVTM and CDR2 is ANQGSEA.

The chain joins TRBV6-1 to TRBJ2-7; TRBD1 aligns across 9 bases. Losses at the gene ends were 7 bases for V and 2 bases for J; bases not matched to a gene: 9. This CDR3 has 15 residues. CDR1 is MNHNS, CDR2 SASEGT, per germline. The CDR3 here is CASMNRGQATYEQYF. The CDR3 nucleotides are TGTGCCAGCATGAACAGGGGGCAGGCCACCTACGAGCAGTACTTC.

This sequence joins TRBV7-9 and TRBJ2-1; TRBD1 is a possible D gene (5 bases). The CDR3 covers 15 residues. V gave up 5 bases and J gave up 4 bases, with 15 bases separating them. From germline, CDR1 is SEHNR and CDR2 FQNEAQ (reference sequence). The CDR3 DNA sequence: TGTGCCAGCAGCAATACAGGACCCTCGTACAATGAGCAGTTCTTC. Translation: CASSNTGPSYNEQFF.

This chain connects TRBV7-8 to TRBJ1-1, with a possible D match to TRBD1 (6 bases). CDR1 SGHVS and CDR2 FQNEAQ come from the germline V gene. The CDR3 loop spans 17 amino acids. The V and J ends lost 3 bases and 6 bases respectively, with 23 bases between them. The CDR3 loop is CASSLGEPGQRGAEAFF. The CDR3 DNA sequence: TGTGCCAGCAGCTTGGGGGAACCGGGACAACGGGGGGCTGAAGCTTTCTTT.

This rearrangement joins TRBV7-3 to TRBJ2-3; D is uncertain. This CDR3 comprises 13 residues. Trimming stripped 4 bases from V and 4 bases from J, with 9 bases between. Germline V gene sequence: CDR1 SGHTA, CDR2 FQGTGA. CDR3 in DNA: TGTGCCAGCAGCTCCCGAAGCTCAGATACGCAGTATTTT. As protein: CASSSRSSDTQYF.

The rearrangement links TRBV7-6 to TRBJ2-3; 10 nucleotides agree with TRBD2. The V gene end was trimmed by 5 bases and the J gene end by 6 bases; junction bases not matched to a gene: 5. The CDR3 sequence is 14 residues long. Germline V gene lookup returns CDR1 SGHVS and CDR2 FNYEAQ. Written as DNA, the CDR3 is TGTGCCAGCAGCCCAACTAGCGGGATGGATACGCAGTATTTT. Its translation: CASSPTSGMDTQYF.

This clone was counted a few times. The gene calls are TRBV29-1 and TRBJ2-3; D is possibly TRBD2 (5 bases). Germline V gene sequence: CDR1 SQVTM, CDR2 ANQGSEA. The CDR3 runs 14 residues. CDR3: CSVPSQTITDTQYF. In DNA, the CDR3 is TGCAGTGTTCCTAGCCAAACAATCACAGATACGCAGTATTTT.

The chain is built from TRBV6-6 and TRBJ2-7; TRBD2 is a possible D gene (5 bases). This CDR3 spans 9 amino acids. Germline loops: CDR1 MNHNY, CDR2 SVGAGI (reference sequence). V was pared by 11 bases and J by 4 bases, with 6 bases between. The CDR3 protein is CAGLYEQYF. As DNA, the CDR3 is TGTGCCGGACTTTACGAGCAGTACTTC.

The J gene is TRBJ1-1, the V gene TRBV5-4; a weak D match, TRBD1 (5 bases). Germline CDR1 and CDR2: SGHNT and YYREEE (reference sequence). Trimming took 5 bases from V and 4 from J, leaving 15 bases between them. The CDR3 extends over 14 amino acids. CDR3 protein: CASRFAGGGTEAFF. The CDR3 DNA is TGTGCCAGCAGGTTCGCCGGGGGGGGCACTGAAGCTTTCTTT. The complete variable domain, with remaining parts taken from reference TRBV5-4 and TRBJ1-1, reads ETGVTQSPTHLIKTRGQQVTLRCSSQSGHNTVSWYQQALGQGPQFIFQYYREEENGRGNFPPRFSGLQFPNYSSELNVNALELDDSALYLCASRFAGGGTEAFFGQGTRLTVV.

The chain has TRBV9 and TRBJ2-1; weak D call: TRBD2 (7 bases). The CDR3 sequence is 17 residues long. V lost 4 bases, J lost 0 bases, and 17 bases lay in between. Germline values: CDR1 SGDLS, CDR2 YYNGEE. The DNA for the CDR3 is TGTGCCAGCAGCCTAGGGGGGGGAGGGAGCTCCTACAATGAGCAGTTCTTC. Its translation is CASSLGGGGSSYNEQFF.

V is TRBV5-3 and J is TRBJ1-2; TRBD1 matches at 10 bases. TRBV5-3 is designated an ORF whose function remains uncertain. CDR3 length: 17 amino acids. V was clipped by 4 bases and J by 2 bases; unmatched bases: 11. In DNA, the CDR3 is TGTGCCAGAAGCCGATCCGGGACAGGGGAGCAAAACTATGGCTACACCTTC. As protein: CARSRSGTGEQNYGYTF.

This chain joins TRBV6-5 and TRBJ2-7; D perhaps matches TRBD1 (6 bases). The V gene's germline CDR1 is MNHEY and CDR2 SVGAGI. Trimming stripped 4 bases from V and 5 bases from J, with 12 bases between. The CDR3 length is 13 residues. This chain's CDR3 is CASSSRTGNEQYF. The CDR3 DNA reads as TGTGCCAGCAGTTCCCGAACAGGGAACGAGCAGTACTTC.

The chain employs TRBV27 and TRBJ1-5; no clear D. The CDR3 covers 12 residues. The germline V gene has CDR1 MNHEY and CDR2 SMNVEV (reference sequence). Trimming cost V 8 bases and J 3 bases, with 8 bases left between them. CDR3 nucleotides: TGTGCCAGCGGCTCAGACAATCAGCCCCAGCATTTT. This gives the protein CASGSDNQPQHF.

This chain links TRBV6-6 with TRBJ2-1, with 7 bases that match TRBD2. The CDR3 runs to 15 residues. Germline CDR1 is MNHNY and CDR2 is SVGAGI (reference sequence). The trim removed 5 bases at V and 5 bases at J, leaving 9 bases unmatched. The CDR3 DNA reads TGTGCCAGCAGTCCACGGGCTAGCGGTCACAATGAGCAGTTCTTC. Protein: CASSPRASGHNEQFF.

This clone was recorded a few times. This chain connects TRBV5-1 to TRBJ2-1, with 9 bases matching TRBD2. With 2 bases clipped from V and 7 bases from J, the junction kept 7 bases outside the gene matches. From germline, CDR1 is SGHRS and CDR2 YFSETQ. The CDR3 extends over 15 amino acids. CDR3 DNA: TGCGCCAGCAGCTTCTTAGCGGGAGTAGGAAATGAGCAGTTCTTC. This translates into CASSFLAGVGNEQFF.

This rearrangement joins TRBV2 to TRBJ1-1; TRBD1 might be the D (5 bases). The V gene lost 0 bases and the J gene lost 1 base, with 9 bases spanning the gap. CDR1 and CDR2 (germline): SNHLY, FYNNEI. This CDR3 has 15 amino acids. CDR3 region: CASSEAQGKNTEAFF. The CDR3 nucleotides are TGTGCCAGCAGTGAAGCCCAGGGCAAGAACACTGAAGCTTTCTTT.

The rearrangement uses TRBV28 and TRBJ1-5; TRBD1 agrees at 9 bases. Germline V gene data show CDR1 as MDHEN and CDR2 as SYDVKM. J was trimmed by 4 bases and V by 7 bases; bases with no gene match: 8. CDR3 length: 15 amino acids. The CDR3 DNA sequence: TGTGCCAGCACCGATTCCGGGACAGGGAATCAGCCCCAGCATTTT. Residues: CASTDSGTGNQPQHF.

The chain is built from TRBV6-5 and TRBJ1-1; 7 positions match TRBD1. The ends lost 5 bases at V and 1 base at J; junction bases unmatched: 4. The CDR3 totals 14 residues. The germline V gene has CDR1 MNHEY and CDR2 SVGAGI. CDR3 sequence reads: CASSPRTGNTEAFF. Here the CDR3 DNA reads TGTGCCAGCAGTCCTCGGACAGGGAACACTGAAGCTTTCTTT.

This sequence joins TRBV6-1 and TRBJ1-1; the match to TRBD1 covers 9 bases. Unmatched junction bases numbered 4, after V lost 5 bases and J lost 0 bases. Germline V gene lookup returns CDR1 MNHNS and CDR2 SASEGT. This CDR3 is built from 15 residues. The CDR3 reads CASSLDRGLNTEAFF. The CDR3, as DNA: TGTGCCAGCAGTCTGGACAGGGGACTGAACACTGAAGCTTTCTTT.

The V and J genes are TRBV25-1 and TRBJ1-2; D call uncertain. Germline V gene lookup returns CDR1 MGHDK and CDR2 SYGVNS. The CDR3 covers 12 residues. Deletions cut 5 bases from V and 6 bases from J, with 10 bases between. The chain's CDR3 is CASSPDWHGYTF. The CDR3, as DNA: TGTGCCAGCAGTCCTGACTGGCATGGCTACACCTTC.